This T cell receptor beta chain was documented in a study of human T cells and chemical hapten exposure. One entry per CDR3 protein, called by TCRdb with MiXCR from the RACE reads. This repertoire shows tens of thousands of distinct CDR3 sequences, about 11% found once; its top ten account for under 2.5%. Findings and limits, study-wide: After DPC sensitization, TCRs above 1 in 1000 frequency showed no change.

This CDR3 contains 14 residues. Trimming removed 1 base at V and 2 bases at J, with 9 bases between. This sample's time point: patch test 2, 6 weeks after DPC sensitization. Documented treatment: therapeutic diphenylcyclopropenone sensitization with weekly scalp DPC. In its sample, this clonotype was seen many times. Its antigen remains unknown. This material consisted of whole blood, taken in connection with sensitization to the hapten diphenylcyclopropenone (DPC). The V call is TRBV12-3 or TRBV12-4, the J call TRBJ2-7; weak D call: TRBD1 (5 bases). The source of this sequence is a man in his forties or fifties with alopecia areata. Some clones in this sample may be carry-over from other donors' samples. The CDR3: CASSLEGMTYEQYV. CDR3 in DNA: TGTGCCAGCAGTTTAGAGGGGATGACCTACGAGCAGTACGTC.